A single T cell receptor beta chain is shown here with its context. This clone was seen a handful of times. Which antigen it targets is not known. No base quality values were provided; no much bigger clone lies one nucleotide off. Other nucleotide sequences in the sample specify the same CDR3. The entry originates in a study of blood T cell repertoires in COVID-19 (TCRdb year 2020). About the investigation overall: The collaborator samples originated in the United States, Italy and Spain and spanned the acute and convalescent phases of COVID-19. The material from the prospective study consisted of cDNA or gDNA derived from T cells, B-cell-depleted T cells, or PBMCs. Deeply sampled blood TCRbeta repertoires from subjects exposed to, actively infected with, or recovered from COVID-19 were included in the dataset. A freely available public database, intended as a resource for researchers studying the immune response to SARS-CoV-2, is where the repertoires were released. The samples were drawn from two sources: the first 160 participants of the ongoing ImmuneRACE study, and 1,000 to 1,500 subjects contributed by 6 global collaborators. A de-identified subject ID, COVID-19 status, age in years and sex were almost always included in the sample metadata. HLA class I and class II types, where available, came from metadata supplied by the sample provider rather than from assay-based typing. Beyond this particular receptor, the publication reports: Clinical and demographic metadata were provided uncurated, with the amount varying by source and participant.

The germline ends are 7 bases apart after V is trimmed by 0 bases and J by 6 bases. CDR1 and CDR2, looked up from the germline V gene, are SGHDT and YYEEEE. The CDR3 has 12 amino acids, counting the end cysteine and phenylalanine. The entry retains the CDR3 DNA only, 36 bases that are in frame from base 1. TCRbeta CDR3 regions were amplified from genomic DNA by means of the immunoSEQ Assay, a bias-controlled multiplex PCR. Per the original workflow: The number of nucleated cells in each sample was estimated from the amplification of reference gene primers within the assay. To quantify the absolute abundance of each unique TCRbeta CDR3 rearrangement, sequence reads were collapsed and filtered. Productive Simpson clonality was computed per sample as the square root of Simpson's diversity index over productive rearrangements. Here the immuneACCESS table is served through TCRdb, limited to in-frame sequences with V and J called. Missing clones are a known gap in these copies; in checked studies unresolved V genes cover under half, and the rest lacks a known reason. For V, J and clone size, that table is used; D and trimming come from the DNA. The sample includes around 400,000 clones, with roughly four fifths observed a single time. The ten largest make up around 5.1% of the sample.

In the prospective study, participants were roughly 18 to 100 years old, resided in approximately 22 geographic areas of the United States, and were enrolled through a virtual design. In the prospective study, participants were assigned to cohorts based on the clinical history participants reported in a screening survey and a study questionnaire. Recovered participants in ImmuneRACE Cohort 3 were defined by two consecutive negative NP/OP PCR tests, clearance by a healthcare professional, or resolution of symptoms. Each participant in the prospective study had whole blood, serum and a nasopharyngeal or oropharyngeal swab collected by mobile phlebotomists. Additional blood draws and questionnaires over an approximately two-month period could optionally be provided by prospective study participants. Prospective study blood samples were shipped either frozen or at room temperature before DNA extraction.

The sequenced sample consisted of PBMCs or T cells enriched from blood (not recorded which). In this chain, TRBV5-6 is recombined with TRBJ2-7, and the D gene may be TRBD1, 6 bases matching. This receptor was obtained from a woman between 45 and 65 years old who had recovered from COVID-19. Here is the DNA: TGTGCCAGCAGCTTGGGAGGGGGCGAGCAGTACTTC. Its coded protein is CASSLGGGEQYF.